This T cell receptor (beta chain) appears in the sequencing data of a study of blood T cell repertoires in COVID-19. About the study: COVID-19 samples collected from the United States, Italy and Spain covered acute and convalescent phases. Nucleic acid was either cDNA or gDNA, and it came from T cells, B-cell-depleted T cells, or PBMCs.

The ends lost 0 bases at V and 12 bases at J; junction bases unmatched: 3. The CDR3 loop spans 14 amino acids. Germline CDR1 reads MNHEY; CDR2 reads SVGAGI. The assay was immunoSEQ multiplex PCR, and TCRdb's table has in-frame clones only and misses some. The sample consists of under 300,000 clones, roughly 80% of them appearing once. This chain links TRBV6-5 with TRBJ2-1, with TRBD1 matching over 12 bases. This clonotype was obtained from a woman between 18 and 30 years old with acute or convalescent COVID-19. Material for sequencing was peripheral blood. The CDR3 nucleotides are TGTGCCAGCAGTTACTCCCGGGACAGGGGGCCGCAGTTCTTC. Amino acids: CASSYSRDRGPQFF.